This T cell receptor beta chain was identified in a study of cytomegalovirus exposure and HLA in healthy donors. General observations from the study: In vitro work confirmed that three CMV-associated chains recognize CMV antigens. A later analysis linked a missense variant in DCLRE1C to the trimming of TCR beta V and J genes.

V was pared by 1 base and J by 2 bases, with 4 bases of the junction left unmatched. This CDR3 comprises 15 residues. The germline gives CDR1 KGHSH, CDR2 LQKENI. Concerning this clone: Its cognate antigen is unknown.

60 Vbeta and 13 Jbeta primers were used in PCR. The protocol was immunoSEQ multiplex PCR, while the TCRdb copy is restricted to in-frame clones and leaves out a portion. The sample shows 150,000 to 200,000 clones, around four fifths of them seen only once. The sequencing sample was made of PBMCs. The TCR sequence derives from a man between 50 and 59 years old in good health and CMV-seronegative. The chain couples TRBV18 to TRBJ2-5; 7 nucleotides line up with TRBD1. The CDR3 coding sequence is TGTGCCAGCTCACCACGCCCGGACAGGCAAGAGACCCAGTACTTC. This sequence encodes CASSPRPDRQETQYF.